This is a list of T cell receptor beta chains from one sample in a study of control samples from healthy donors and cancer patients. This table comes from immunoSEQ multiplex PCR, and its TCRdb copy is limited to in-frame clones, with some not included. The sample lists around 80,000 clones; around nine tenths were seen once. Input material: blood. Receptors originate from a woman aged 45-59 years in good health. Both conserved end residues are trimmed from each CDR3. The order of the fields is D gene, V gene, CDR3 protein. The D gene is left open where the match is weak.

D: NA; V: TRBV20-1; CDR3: SAYSVYGYT
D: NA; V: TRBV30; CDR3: AWRKANYGYT
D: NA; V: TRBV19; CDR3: ASTNPRNYGYT
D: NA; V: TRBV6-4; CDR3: ASKVNLGADTQY
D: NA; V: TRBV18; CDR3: ASSPRAGGNSNQPQH
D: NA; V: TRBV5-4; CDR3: ASSYGQGGLSQQY
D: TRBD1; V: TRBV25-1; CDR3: ASSADRVRILGNEKLF
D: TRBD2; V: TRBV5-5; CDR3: ASSLEIAGIYEQY
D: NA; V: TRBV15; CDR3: ATSRGVEKLF
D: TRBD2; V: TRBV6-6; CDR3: ASSISSGGVTDTQY
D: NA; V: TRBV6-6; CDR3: ASSQQVYEQY
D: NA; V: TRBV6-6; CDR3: ASSRTGQPQH
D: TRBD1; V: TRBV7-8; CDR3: ASRSGTGFMNTEAF
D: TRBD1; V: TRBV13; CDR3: ASSSGTGTYNEQF
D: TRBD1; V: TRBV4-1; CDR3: ASSQTFRDRGYEQY
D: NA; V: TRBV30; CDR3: AWSRTRQVNNEKLF
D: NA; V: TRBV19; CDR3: ASSSILRDPTTEAF
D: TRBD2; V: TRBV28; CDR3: ASYPGGAYEQY
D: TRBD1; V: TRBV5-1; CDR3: ASSLWPGQSYQETQY
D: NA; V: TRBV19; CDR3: ASSMGRTYSNQPQH
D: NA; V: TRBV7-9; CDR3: ASSETENEKLF
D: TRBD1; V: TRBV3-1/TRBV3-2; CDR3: ASSLRTGIRENIQY
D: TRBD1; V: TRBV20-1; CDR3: SASRGGAVEGALGAQY
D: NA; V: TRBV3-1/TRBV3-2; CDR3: ASTGYDYGYT
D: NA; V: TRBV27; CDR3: ASSLNRNQPQH